Sequencing of this T cell receptor (beta chain) was carried out in a study of blood T cell repertoires in COVID-19 (dated by TCRdb to about 2020). Background on the whole study: Collaborator samples came from the United States, Italy and Spain and covered acute and convalescent phases of COVID-19. The material from the prospective study consisted of cDNA or gDNA derived from T cells, B-cell-depleted T cells, or PBMCs. Subjects who had been exposed to COVID-19, were actively infected with it, or had recovered from it provided the deeply sampled blood TCRbeta repertoires that made up the dataset. A freely available public database, intended as a resource for researchers studying the immune response to SARS-CoV-2, is where the repertoires were released. Samples came from the ongoing ImmuneRACE study (first 160 participants) plus 1,254 subjects from 6 global collaborators. Sample metadata almost always included a de-identified subject ID, COVID-19 status, age in years and sex. HLA class I and class II types, where available, came from metadata supplied by the sample provider rather than from assay-based typing.

The investigation overall reported the following: Clinical and demographic metadata were provided uncurated, with the amount varying by source and participant.

In Seattle, one collaborating source enrolled patients while the infection was active and tracked those patients longitudinally over the course of disease. Collaborating institutions collected whole blood in K2EDTA tubes following their own protocols. For TCRbeta analysis, collaborators shipped samples in one of three forms: frozen whole blood, isolated PBMCs, or DNA extracted from either of those sample types. A note on this clone: Its antigen is currently not known. No base quality information exists; no much larger clone differs at one position.

The germline V gene (reference sequence) gives CDR1 as MNHEY and CDR2 as SMNVEV. V sheds 3 bases and J sheds 8 bases, leaving 14 bases between their ends. Including cysteine and phenylalanine, the CDR3 has 14 amino acids. Only the CDR3 DNA is retained, 42 bases long and in frame from the first base. The immunoSEQ Assay, a bias-controlled multiplex PCR, was used to amplify TCRbeta CDR3 regions from genomic DNA. From the authors' description of their analysis: Nucleated cell counts per sample were estimated from amplification of reference gene primers within the assay. Sequence reads were collapsed and filtered to measure the absolute abundance of every unique TCRbeta CDR3 rearrangement. For each sample, productive Simpson clonality was calculated by taking the square root of Simpson's diversity index across productive rearrangements. Drawn from immuneACCESS, this table holds only the in-frame rearrangements with V and J called that TCRdb kept. Clones are partly lost; checked studies trace under half to an unresolved V gene and leave the rest unexplained. D and trimming come from the DNA, and the V and J calls and clone size come from that table. This sample gives around 210,000 clones in total; roughly 85% of them show up just once. Jointly, the top ten make up approximately 5.1% of the sample.

This TCR derives from a man over 45 with COVID-19, enrolled during active disease. The rearranged chain carries TRBV27 and TRBJ2-1, with a tentative D gene TRBD1 over 5 matching bases. Sequencing input: peripheral blood. Here is the DNA: TGTGCCAGCAGTTTTCCAGGGAAATTCTATGAGCAGTTCTTC. It encodes CASSFPGKFYEQFF.